This T cell receptor (beta chain) was sequenced for a study of T-cell memory formation after mild COVID-19. Turning to the study itself: There were largely donor-specific TCR clusters.

Note on this clonotype: Its antigen is still unknown.

The CDR3 covers 12 residues. V was clipped by 11 bases and J by 0 bases, with 10 bases between them. In germline, CDR1 is MNHNS, CDR2 SASEGT. The study, taken as a whole, reports: Unconfirmed was the SARS-CoV-2 specificity of second-wave clones that peaked on day 37. Contracting clones, day 15 to 85, had balanced CD4/CD8, and later expanders favored CD4+. Chiefly within CM and EM were the contracting CD4+ clones; CD8+ ones were within EMRA.

TCRdb re-analysed the 5' RACE reads in MiXCR, keeping a single row per CDR3 protein. The table lists under 550,000 distinct CDR3 sequences, 18% of them singletons. Sequenced material: PBMCs or a T cell subset sorted from them (not recorded which). This receptor was identified in an adult woman who had mild COVID-19 (a few samples of this study predate the infection). Cell type and time point are not known. V is TRBV6-1 and J is TRBJ1-1; D is uncertain. The CDR3 protein is CAGGRVNTEAFF. In DNA form, the CDR3 reads TGTGCCGGTGGACGGGTGAACACTGAAGCTTTCTTT.